Listed below are T cell receptor beta chains from one sample, sequenced in a study of cytomegalovirus exposure and HLA in healthy donors. TCRdb's copy holds only in-frame clones and misses some; the assay was immunoSEQ multiplex PCR. This table holds 85,000 to 130,000 clones, around 80% found once. Sequencing was done on a sample of PBMCs. The receptor set was obtained from a woman between 18 and 29 years old in good health and CMV-seronegative. The CDR3 runs from the conserved cysteine through the conserved F or W. Each record gives: D gene, clone size, V gene, J gene, CDR3 protein, CDR3 DNA. D genes are given only for firm matches. The size of a clone is reported for some rows only, either as once, few or many, or as a class for expanded clones.

>TRBD1|.|TRBV6-1|TRBJ1-2
CASSVTGGYGYTF
TGTGCCAGCAGTGTGACAGGGGGCTATGGCTACACCTTC
>.|.|TRBV18|TRBJ1-1
CASSLAANTEAFF
TGTGCCAGCTCGTTAGCAGCGAACACTGAAGCTTTCTTT
>.|.|TRBV25-1|TRBJ1-1
CASSEWEGRGTEAFF
TGTGCCAGCAGTGAATGGGAGGGGCGAGGCACTGAAGCTTTCTTT
>.|.|TRBV7-6|TRBJ2-7
CASSLAMGQNYEQYF
TGTGCCAGCAGCTTAGCTATGGGACAAAACTACGAGCAGTACTTC
>.|.|TRBV7-8|TRBJ2-2
CASSLYGTGELFF
TGTGCCAGCAGCTTATACGGCACCGGGGAGCTGTTTTTT
>TRBD1|few|TRBV5-1|TRBJ1-1
CASSLDGTGQAFF
TGCGCCAGCAGCTTGGATGGGACAGGACAAGCTTTCTTT
>TRBD2|.|TRBV28|TRBJ2-3
CASSPLAGGPPDTQYF
TGTGCCAGCAGTCCATTAGCGGGGGGGCCCCCAGATACGCAGTATTTT
>.|.|TRBV9|TRBJ2-3
CASSVGPAATDTQYF
TGTGCCAGCAGCGTAGGCCCGGCGGCCACAGATACGCAGTATTTT
>.|.|TRBV28|TRBJ1-5
CASSFSGDNQPQHF
TGTGCCAGCAGTTTCAGCGGGGACAATCAGCCCCAGCATTTT
>.|.|TRBV2|TRBJ1-2
CASSPGVYGYTF
TGTGCCAGCAGCCCAGGGGTCTATGGCTACACCTTC